This entry features one TCR beta chain sequence. MiXCR, applied by TCRdb to the 5' RACE reads, yields one record per CDR3 protein. The sample yields hundreds of thousands of distinct CDR3 sequences, 16% seen once. This entry belongs to a study of T-cell memory formation after mild COVID-19. The sequence was obtained from a man aged 18-30 years who had mild COVID-19 (a few samples of this study predate the infection). Cell type and time point are not known. Sequenced sample: PBMCs or a T cell subset sorted from them (not recorded which).

The CDR3 nucleotides are TGCGCCAGCAGCTTTCAGGAGAACGAGCAGTACTTC. Protein product: CASSFQENEQYF. The V call is TRBV5-1, the J call TRBJ2-7; D is uncertain. The V and J ends lost 2 bases and 5 bases respectively, with 8 bases between them. The CDR3 runs to 12 residues. CDR1 SGHRS and CDR2 YFSETQ come from the germline V gene.